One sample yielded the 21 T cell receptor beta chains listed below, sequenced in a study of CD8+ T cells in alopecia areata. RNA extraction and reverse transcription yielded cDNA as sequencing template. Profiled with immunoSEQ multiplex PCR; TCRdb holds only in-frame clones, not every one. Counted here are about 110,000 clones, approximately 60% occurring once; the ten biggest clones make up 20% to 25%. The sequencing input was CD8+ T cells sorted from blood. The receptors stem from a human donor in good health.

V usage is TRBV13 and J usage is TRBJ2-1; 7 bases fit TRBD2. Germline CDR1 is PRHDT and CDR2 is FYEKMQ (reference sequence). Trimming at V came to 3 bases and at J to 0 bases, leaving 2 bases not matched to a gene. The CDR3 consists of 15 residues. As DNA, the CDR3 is TGTGCCAGCAGCTTGCGGGGGAGCTCCTACAATGAGCAGTTCTTC. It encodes CASSLRGSSYNEQFF.

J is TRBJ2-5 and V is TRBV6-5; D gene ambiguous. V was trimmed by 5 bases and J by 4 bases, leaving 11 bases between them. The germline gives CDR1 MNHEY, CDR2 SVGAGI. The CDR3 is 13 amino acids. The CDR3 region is CASSRHRRETQYF. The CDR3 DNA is TGTGCCAGCAGTAGACACAGAAGAGAGACCCAGTACTTC.

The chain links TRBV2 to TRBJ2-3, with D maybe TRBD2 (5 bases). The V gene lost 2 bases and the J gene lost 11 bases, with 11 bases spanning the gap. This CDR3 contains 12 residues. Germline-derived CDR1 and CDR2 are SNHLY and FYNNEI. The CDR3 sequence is CASSEPGVGQYF. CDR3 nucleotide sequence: TGTGCCAGCAGTGAACCCGGGGTGGGGCAGTATTTT.

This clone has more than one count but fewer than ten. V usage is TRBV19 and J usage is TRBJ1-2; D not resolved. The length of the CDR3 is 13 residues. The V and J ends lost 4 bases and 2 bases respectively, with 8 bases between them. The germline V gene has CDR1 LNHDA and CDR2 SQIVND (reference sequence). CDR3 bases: TGTGCCAGTAGTACGACACGGAACTATGGCTACACCTTC. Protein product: CASSTTRNYGYTF.

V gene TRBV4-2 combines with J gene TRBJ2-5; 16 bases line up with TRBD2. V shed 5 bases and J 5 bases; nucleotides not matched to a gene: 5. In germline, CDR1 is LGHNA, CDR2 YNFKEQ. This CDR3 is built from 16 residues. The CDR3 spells CASSAGTSGGAETQYF. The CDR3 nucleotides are TGTGCCAGCAGCGCCGGGACTAGCGGGGGGGCCGAGACCCAGTACTTC.

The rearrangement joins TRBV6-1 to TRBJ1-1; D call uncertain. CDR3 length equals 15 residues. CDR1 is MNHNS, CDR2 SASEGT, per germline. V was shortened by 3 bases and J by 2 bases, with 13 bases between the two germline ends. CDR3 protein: CASSDLGQPNTEAFF. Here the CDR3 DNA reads TGTGCCAGCAGTGATCTAGGGCAGCCCAACACTGAAGCTTTCTTT.

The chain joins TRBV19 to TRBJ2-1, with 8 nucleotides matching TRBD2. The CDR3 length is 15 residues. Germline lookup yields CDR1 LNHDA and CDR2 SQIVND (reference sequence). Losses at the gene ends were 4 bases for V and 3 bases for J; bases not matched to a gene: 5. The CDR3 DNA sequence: TGTGCCAGTAGTAATTCGGGGGGGGTCTACAATGAGCAGTTCTTC. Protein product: CASSNSGGVYNEQFF.

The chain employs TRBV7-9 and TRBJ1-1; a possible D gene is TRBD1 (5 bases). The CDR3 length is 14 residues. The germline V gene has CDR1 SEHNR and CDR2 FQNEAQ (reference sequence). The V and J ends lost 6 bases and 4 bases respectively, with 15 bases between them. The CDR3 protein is CASRIGTGTTEAFF. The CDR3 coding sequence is TGTGCCAGCAGGATTGGGACTGGAACCACTGAAGCTTTCTTT.

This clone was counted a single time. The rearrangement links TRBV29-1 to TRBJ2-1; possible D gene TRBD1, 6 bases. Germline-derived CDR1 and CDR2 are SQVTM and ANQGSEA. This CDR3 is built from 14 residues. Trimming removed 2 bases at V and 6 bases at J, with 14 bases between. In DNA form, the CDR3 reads TGCAGCGTTGAATTTGAAAACAGGGTCAATGAGCAGTTCTTC. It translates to CSVEFENRVNEQFF.

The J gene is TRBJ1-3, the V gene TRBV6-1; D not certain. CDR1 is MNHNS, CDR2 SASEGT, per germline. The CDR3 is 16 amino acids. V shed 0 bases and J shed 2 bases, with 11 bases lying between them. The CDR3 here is CASSEALPWPGNTIYF. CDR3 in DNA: TGTGCCAGCAGTGAAGCTTTGCCATGGCCTGGAAACACCATATATTTT.

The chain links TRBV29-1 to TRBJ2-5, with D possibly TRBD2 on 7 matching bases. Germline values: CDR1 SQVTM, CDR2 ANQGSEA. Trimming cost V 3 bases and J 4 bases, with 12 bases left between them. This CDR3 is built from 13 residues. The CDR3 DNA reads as TGCAGCGTTGAGGGGGGGCGCTTAGAGACCCAGTACTTC. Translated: CSVEGGRLETQYF.

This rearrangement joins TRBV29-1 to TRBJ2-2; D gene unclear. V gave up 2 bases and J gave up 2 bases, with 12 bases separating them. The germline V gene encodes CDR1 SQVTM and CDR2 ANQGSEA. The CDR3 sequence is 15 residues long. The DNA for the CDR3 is TGCAGCGTTGAACTGGGCCAGACTAACACCGGGGAGCTGTTTTTT. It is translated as CSVELGQTNTGELFF.

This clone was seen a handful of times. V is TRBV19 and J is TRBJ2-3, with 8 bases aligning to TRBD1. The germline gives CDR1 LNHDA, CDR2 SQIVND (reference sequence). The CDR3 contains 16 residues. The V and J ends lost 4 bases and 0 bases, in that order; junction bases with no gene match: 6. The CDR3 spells CASSSGQGISTDTQYF. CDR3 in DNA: TGTGCCAGTAGTAGCGGACAGGGCATAAGCACAGATACGCAGTATTTT.

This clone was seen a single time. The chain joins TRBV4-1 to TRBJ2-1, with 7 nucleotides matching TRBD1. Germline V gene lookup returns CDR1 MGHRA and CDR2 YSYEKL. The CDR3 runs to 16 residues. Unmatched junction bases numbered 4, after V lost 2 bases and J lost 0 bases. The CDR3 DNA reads TGCGCCAGCAGCCAACCGGGACAGAGCTCCTACAATGAGCAGTTCTTC. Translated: CASSQPGQSSYNEQFF.

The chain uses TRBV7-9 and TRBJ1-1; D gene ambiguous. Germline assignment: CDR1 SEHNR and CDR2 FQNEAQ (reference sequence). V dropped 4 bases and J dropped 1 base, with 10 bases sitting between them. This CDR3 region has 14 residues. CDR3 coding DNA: TGTGCCAGCAGCTCCGTCCCCGAGAACACTGAAGCTTTCTTT. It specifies CASSSVPENTEAFF.

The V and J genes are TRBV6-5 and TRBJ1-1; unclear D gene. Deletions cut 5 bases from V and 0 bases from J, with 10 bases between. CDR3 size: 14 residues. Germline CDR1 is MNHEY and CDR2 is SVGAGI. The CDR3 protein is CASSERYMNTEAFF. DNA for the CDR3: TGTGCCAGCAGTGAACGATACATGAACACTGAAGCTTTCTTT.

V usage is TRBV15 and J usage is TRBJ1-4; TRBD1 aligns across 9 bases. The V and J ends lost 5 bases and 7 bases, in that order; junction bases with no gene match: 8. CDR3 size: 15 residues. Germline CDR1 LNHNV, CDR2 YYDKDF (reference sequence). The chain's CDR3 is CATSPRTGAAEKLFF. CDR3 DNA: TGTGCCACCAGCCCCCGGACAGGGGCGGCTGAAAAACTGTTTTTT.

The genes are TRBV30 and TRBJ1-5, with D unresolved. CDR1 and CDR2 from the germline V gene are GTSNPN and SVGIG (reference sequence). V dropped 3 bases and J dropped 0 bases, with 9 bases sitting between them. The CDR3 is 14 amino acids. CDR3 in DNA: TGTGCCTGGAGGGTGACCACTAGCAATCAGCCCCAGCATTTT. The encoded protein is CAWRVTTSNQPQHF.

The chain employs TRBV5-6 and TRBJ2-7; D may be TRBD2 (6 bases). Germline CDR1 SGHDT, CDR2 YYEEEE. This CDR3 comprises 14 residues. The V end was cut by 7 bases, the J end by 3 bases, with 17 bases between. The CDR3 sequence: CASASGLSGYEQYF. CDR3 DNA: TGTGCCAGCGCGTCCGGACTTAGCGGCTACGAGCAGTACTTC. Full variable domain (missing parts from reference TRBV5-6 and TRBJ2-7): DAGVTQSPTHLIKTRGQQVTLRCSPKSGHDTVSWYQQALGQGPQFIFQYYEEEERQRGNFPDRFSGHQFPNYSSELNVNALLLGDSALYLCASASGLSGYEQYFGPGTRLTVT.

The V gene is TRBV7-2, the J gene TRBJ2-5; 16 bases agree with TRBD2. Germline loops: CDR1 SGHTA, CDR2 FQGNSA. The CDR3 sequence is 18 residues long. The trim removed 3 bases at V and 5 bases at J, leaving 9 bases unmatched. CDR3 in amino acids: CASSFPGTSGGAVETQYF. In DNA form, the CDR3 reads TGTGCCAGCAGCTTCCCCGGGACTAGCGGGGGGGCAGTCGAGACCCAGTACTTC.

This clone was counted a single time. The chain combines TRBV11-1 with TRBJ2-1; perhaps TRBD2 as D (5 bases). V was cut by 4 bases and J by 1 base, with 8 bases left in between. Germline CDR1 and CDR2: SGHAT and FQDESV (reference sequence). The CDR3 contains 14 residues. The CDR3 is CASSSGVSYNEQFF. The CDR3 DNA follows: TGTGCCAGCAGCTCCGGGGTTTCCTACAATGAGCAGTTCTTC.